Below, 14 T cell receptor beta chains from the same sample are listed, as sequenced in a study of blood T cell repertoires in COVID-19. Sequencing used immunoSEQ multiplex PCR; TCRdb keeps in-frame clones, though not all of them. The table shows 75,000 to 90,000 clones, with over 75% occurring only once. Material for sequencing was peripheral blood. The receptors come from a man older than 75 with acute or convalescent COVID-19.

This clone has more than one count but fewer than ten. V gene TRBV19 combines with J gene TRBJ2-3; 9 nucleotides match TRBD1. CDR1 and CDR2 from the germline V gene are LNHDA and SQIVND (reference sequence). V shed 1 base, J shed 5 bases, and the junction held 4 bases outside the gene matches. The length of the CDR3 is 15 residues. The CDR3 reads CASSIVGTGKDTQYF. DNA of the CDR3: TGTGCCAGTAGTATAGTGGGGACAGGGAAAGATACGCAGTATTTT.

This chain uses TRBV9 with TRBJ2-7, with D possibly matching TRBD2 (5 bases). The CDR3 has 15 residues. Trimming took off 4 bases at V and 2 bases at J, with 16 bases between the two ends. Germline V lookup: CDR1 SGDLS, CDR2 YYNGEE. CDR3 bases: TGTGCCAGCAGCCCGTGGGAAGGGAGCGCCTACGAGCAGTACTTC. This codes for CASSPWEGSAYEQYF. The complete variable domain, with remaining parts taken from reference TRBV9 and TRBJ2-7, reads DSGVTQTPKHLITATGQRVTLRCSPRSGDLSVYWYQQSLDQGLQFLIQYYNGEERAKGNILERFSAQQFPDLHSELNLSSLELGDSALYFCASSPWEGSAYEQYFGPGTRLTVT.

V gene TRBV19 combines with J gene TRBJ2-1; 8 nucleotides match TRBD1. The CDR3 spans 14 residues. J gave up 6 bases and V 7 bases, and 8 bases lay outside the gene matches. Germline loops: CDR1 LNHDA, CDR2 SQIVND (reference sequence). Here the CDR3 DNA reads TGTGCCAGTATGAAGGGACAGGCCTCCAATGAGCAGTTCTTC. It yields the protein CASMKGQASNEQFF.

This chain joins TRBV4-1 and TRBJ1-5; D might be TRBD1 (5 bases). Trimming took off 0 bases at V and 5 bases at J, with 8 bases between the two ends. The germline V gene encodes CDR1 MGHRA and CDR2 YSYEKL. This CDR3 spans 14 amino acids. The chain's CDR3 is CASSQDGGYQPQHF. The DNA for the CDR3 is TGCGCCAGCAGCCAAGATGGGGGGTATCAGCCCCAGCATTTT.

This chain connects TRBV9 to TRBJ1-4; 8 nucleotides align to TRBD1. V lost 4 bases to trimming and J lost 5 bases; unmatched junction nucleotides: 4. This CDR3 has 14 amino acids. The germline V gene encodes CDR1 SGDLS and CDR2 YYNGEE. DNA for the CDR3: TGTGCCAGCAGCAGAGACAGGGGAAATGAAAAACTGTTTTTT. This encodes CASSRDRGNEKLFF.

This clone was recorded a few times. The J gene is TRBJ1-2, the V gene TRBV9; 7 positions match TRBD1. Trimming took 0 bases from V and 8 from J; bases not matched to a gene: 13. CDR3 length: 16 amino acids. Germline V gene sequence: CDR1 SGDLS, CDR2 YYNGEE. CDR3 nucleotide sequence: TGTGCCAGCAGCGTAGCAGTGGGACAGCCTGGGCGGGGCTACACCTTC. It translates to CASSVAVGQPGRGYTF.

The rearrangement uses TRBV15 and TRBJ2-1; D remains unclear. The germline V gene encodes CDR1 LNHNV and CDR2 YYDKDF (reference sequence). V lost 8 bases to trimming and J lost 3 bases, with 8 bases between them. This CDR3 region has 12 residues. This CDR3 is CATHPYYNEQFF. DNA for the CDR3: TGTGCCACCCACCCCTACTACAATGAGCAGTTCTTC.

This chain links TRBV28 with TRBJ2-3, with TRBD2 identical over 8 bases. Germline CDR1 and CDR2: MDHEN and SYDVKM. Trimming took 4 bases from V and 9 from J; bases not matched to a gene: 6. CDR3 size: 13 residues. The CDR3 DNA sequence: TGTGCCAGCAGTTCCCCGGGAGGGTTGACGCAGTATTTT. Amino acids: CASSSPGGLTQYF.

The chain links TRBV3-1 (or the pseudogene TRBV3-2) to TRBJ2-1; the match to TRBD1 covers 9 bases. J was trimmed by 5 bases and V by 1 base; bases with no gene match: 3. Germline CDR1 reads LGHDT; CDR2 reads YNNKEL (reference sequence). The CDR3 spans 15 residues. CDR3 sequence (DNA): TGTGCCAGCAGCCAAGTTTGGACAGGGGACAATGAGCAGTTCTTC. This gives the protein CASSQVWTGDNEQFF.

This clone appeared a few times. V is TRBV3-1 (or the pseudogene TRBV3-2) and J is TRBJ1-1; no clear D. The CDR3 is 16 residues long. V was cut by 1 base and J by 0 bases, with 12 bases left in between. Germline lookup yields CDR1 LGHDT and CDR2 YNNKEL (reference sequence). The CDR3 region is CASSQGAVPMNTEAFF. The CDR3 DNA reads as TGTGCCAGCAGCCAAGGGGCAGTGCCGATGAACACTGAAGCTTTCTTT.

The chain has TRBV3-1 (or the pseudogene TRBV3-2) and TRBJ2-3, with 7 bases matching TRBD2. This CDR3 contains 14 residues. Trimming removed 5 bases from V and 1 base from J; junction bases left unmatched: 3. CDR1 and CDR2 from the germline V gene are LGHDT and YNNKEL (reference sequence). CDR3 sequence: CASSSGGGTDTQYF. The DNA of the CDR3 is TGTGCCAGCAGCTCTGGGGGGGGCACAGATACGCAGTATTTT.

This rearrangement joins TRBV4-3 to TRBJ2-1, with 8 bases matching TRBD1. This CDR3 has 17 residues. With V trimmed by 3 bases and J by 1 base, 8 bases remained unmatched. CDR1 and CDR2 from the germline V gene are LGHNA and YSLEER. The CDR3 loop is CASSQAYDRGSYNEQFF. CDR3 in DNA: TGCGCCAGCAGCCAGGCCTACGACAGGGGATCCTACAATGAGCAGTTCTTC.

The chain recombines TRBV5-4 with TRBJ1-1, with 8 bases lining up with TRBD1. This CDR3 contains 15 residues. Germline CDR1 and CDR2: SGHNT and YYREEE (reference sequence). The V gene end was trimmed by 3 bases and the J gene end by 2 bases; junction bases not matched to a gene: 6. In DNA, the CDR3 is TGTGCCAGCAGCTCCCAGACAGGGGCCAACACTGAAGCTTTCTTT. It encodes CASSSQTGANTEAFF.

The chain has TRBV5-1 and TRBJ1-1, with 9 nucleotides matching TRBD1. The CDR3 covers 16 residues. Germline-derived CDR1 and CDR2 are SGHRS and YFSETQ. The V segment lost 3 bases and the J segment 4 bases; nucleotides outside the gene matches: 10. The CDR3 DNA reads TGCGCCAGCAGCTCCCAACCCCAGACAGGGGGCACTGAAGCTTTCTTT. This gives the protein CASSSQPQTGGTEAFF.